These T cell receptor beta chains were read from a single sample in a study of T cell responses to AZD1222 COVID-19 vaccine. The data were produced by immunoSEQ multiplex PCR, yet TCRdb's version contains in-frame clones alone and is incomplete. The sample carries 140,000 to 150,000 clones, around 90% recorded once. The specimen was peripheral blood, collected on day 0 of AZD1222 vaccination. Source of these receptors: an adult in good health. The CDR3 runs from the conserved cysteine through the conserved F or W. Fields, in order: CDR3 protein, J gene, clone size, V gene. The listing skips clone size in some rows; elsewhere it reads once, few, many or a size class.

cdr3_aa: CAISESWQMNTEAFF; j_call: TRBJ1-1; clone_size: NA; v_call: TRBV10-3
cdr3_aa: CASSLNAAGMPYGYTF; j_call: TRBJ1-2; clone_size: NA; v_call: TRBV7-8
cdr3_aa: CASSSLDGNSPLHF; j_call: TRBJ1-6; clone_size: NA; v_call: TRBV28
cdr3_aa: CASTHLGKSGRAYEQFF; j_call: TRBJ2-1; clone_size: NA; v_call: TRBV19
cdr3_aa: CASSSRTGEEGEQYF; j_call: TRBJ2-7; clone_size: NA; v_call: TRBV7-9
cdr3_aa: CAIRLAGGEDPDTQYF; j_call: TRBJ2-3; clone_size: NA; v_call: TRBV10-3
cdr3_aa: CASSLYYDTEAFF; j_call: TRBJ1-1; clone_size: NA; v_call: TRBV5-4
cdr3_aa: CASSYRARGPQHF; j_call: TRBJ1-5; clone_size: NA; v_call: TRBV6-5
cdr3_aa: CASSPRTSGSSYEQYF; j_call: TRBJ2-7; clone_size: once; v_call: TRBV7-9
cdr3_aa: CASSRMGTGELFF; j_call: TRBJ2-2; clone_size: NA; v_call: TRBV6-5
cdr3_aa: CASSREGGGNQPQHF; j_call: TRBJ1-5; clone_size: once; v_call: TRBV2
cdr3_aa: CASMGRLNTGELFF; j_call: TRBJ2-2; clone_size: NA; v_call: TRBV19
cdr3_aa: CSVTTFRDTEAFF; j_call: TRBJ1-1; clone_size: NA; v_call: TRBV29-1
cdr3_aa: CASSHGEGLDHEQFF; j_call: TRBJ2-1; clone_size: NA; v_call: TRBV3-1/TRBV3-2
cdr3_aa: CAISGPGRDSNEQFF; j_call: TRBJ2-1; clone_size: NA; v_call: TRBV10-3
cdr3_aa: CASSPTGIYRQGRNTIYF; j_call: TRBJ1-3; clone_size: NA; v_call: TRBV4-1
cdr3_aa: CASSLALADSTDTQYF; j_call: TRBJ2-3; clone_size: few; v_call: TRBV5-4
cdr3_aa: CASSLLVETGVAAFF; j_call: TRBJ1-1; clone_size: NA; v_call: TRBV28
cdr3_aa: CASGDRLEPRQYF; j_call: TRBJ2-7; clone_size: NA; v_call: TRBV7-9
cdr3_aa: CASGSRGSTEAFF; j_call: TRBJ1-1; clone_size: NA; v_call: TRBV12-5
cdr3_aa: CASSLQGLYGYTF; j_call: TRBJ1-2; clone_size: few; v_call: TRBV5-6
cdr3_aa: CASSYTIRAGTEQYF; j_call: TRBJ2-7; clone_size: NA; v_call: TRBV6-5
cdr3_aa: CASSGETGREQYF; j_call: TRBJ2-7; clone_size: NA; v_call: TRBV10-1
cdr3_aa: CASSLRGLAGGTGELFF; j_call: TRBJ2-2; clone_size: NA; v_call: TRBV7-3
cdr3_aa: CASSQGGTQYF; j_call: TRBJ2-3; clone_size: NA; v_call: TRBV3-1/TRBV3-2
cdr3_aa: CASSQGNQPQHF; j_call: TRBJ1-5; clone_size: NA; v_call: TRBV4-1
cdr3_aa: CASSYDWGTGNTIYF; j_call: TRBJ1-3; clone_size: NA; v_call: TRBV6-5
cdr3_aa: CASSQDPPPRGNQPQHF; j_call: TRBJ1-5; clone_size: NA; v_call: TRBV4-1
cdr3_aa: CASSGGAGLSNSPLHF; j_call: TRBJ1-6; clone_size: NA; v_call: TRBV6-1